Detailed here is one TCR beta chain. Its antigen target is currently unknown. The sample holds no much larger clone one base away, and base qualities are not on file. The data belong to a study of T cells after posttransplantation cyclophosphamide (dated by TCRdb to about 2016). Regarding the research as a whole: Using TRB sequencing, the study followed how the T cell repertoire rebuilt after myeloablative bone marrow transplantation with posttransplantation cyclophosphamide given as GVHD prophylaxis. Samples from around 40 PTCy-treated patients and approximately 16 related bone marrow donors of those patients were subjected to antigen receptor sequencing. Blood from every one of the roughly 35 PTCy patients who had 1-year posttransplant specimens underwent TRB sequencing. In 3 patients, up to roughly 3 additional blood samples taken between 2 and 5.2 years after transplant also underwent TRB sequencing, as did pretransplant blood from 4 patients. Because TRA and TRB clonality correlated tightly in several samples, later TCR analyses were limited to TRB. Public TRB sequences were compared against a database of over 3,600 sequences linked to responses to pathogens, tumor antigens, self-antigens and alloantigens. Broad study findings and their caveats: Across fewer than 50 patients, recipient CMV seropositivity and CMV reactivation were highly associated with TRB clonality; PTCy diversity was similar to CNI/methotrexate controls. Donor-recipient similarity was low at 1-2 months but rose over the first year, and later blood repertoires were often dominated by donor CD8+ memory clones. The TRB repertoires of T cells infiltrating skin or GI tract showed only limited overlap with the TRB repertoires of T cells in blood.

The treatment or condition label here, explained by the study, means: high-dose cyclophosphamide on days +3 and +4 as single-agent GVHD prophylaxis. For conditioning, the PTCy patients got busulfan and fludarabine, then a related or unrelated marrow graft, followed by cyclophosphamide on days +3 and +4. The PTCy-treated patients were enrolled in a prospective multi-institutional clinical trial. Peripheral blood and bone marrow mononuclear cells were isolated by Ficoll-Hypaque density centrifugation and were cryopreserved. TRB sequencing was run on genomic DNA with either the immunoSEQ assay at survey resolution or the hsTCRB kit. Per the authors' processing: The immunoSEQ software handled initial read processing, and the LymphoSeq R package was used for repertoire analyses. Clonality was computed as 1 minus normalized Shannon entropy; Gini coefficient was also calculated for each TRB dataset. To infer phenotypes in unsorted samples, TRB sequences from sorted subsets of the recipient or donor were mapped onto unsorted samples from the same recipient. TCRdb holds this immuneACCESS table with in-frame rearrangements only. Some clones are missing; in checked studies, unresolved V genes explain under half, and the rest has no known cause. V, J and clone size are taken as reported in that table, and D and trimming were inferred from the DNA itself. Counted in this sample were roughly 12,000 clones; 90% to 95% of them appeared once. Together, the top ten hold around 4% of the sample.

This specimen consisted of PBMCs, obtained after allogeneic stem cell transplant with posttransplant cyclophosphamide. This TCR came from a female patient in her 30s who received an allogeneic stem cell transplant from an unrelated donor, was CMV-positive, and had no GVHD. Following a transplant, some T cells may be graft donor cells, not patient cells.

The base sequence is TGCGCCAGCATGAGGGAGCCACTGGTGAACGAGCAGTACTTC. Its amino acids are CASMREPLVNEQYF. The chain links TRBV10-2 with TRBJ2-7; TRBD2 is a weak D gene call, 5 bases matching. Spanning cysteine to phenylalanine, the CDR3 consists of 14 amino acids. Just CDR3 DNA is preserved here, 42 bases in frame from base 1. Taken from the germline V gene, the CDR1 and CDR2 loops are WSHSY and SAAADI. A distance of 18 bases separates the germline ends of V and J, which lose 7 bases and 5 bases respectively.